Below, 5 T cell receptor beta chains from the same sample are listed, as sequenced in a study of blood T cell repertoires in COVID-19. TCRdb's table, derived via immunoSEQ multiplex PCR, lists solely in-frame clones and lacks some. The table has roughly 300,000 clones, 88% seen once. Material: peripheral blood. The origin of the receptors is a young man with active or convalescent COVID-19.

The chain has TRBV5-1 and TRBJ1-1, with 12 bases fitting TRBD1. V lost 2 bases and J lost 4; bases outside the gene matches: 6. The CDR3 totals 16 residues. The germline V gene encodes CDR1 SGHRS and CDR2 YFSETQ. The CDR3 reads CASSFGTGGRGTEAFF. CDR3 in DNA: TGCGCCAGCAGCTTCGGGACAGGGGGCCGGGGCACTGAAGCTTTCTTT.

The chain has TRBV5-6 and TRBJ2-7; D possibly corresponds to TRBD2 (5 bases). The CDR3 contains 14 residues. V lost 4 bases and J 4 bases, leaving 15 bases between the germline ends. CDR1 is SGHDT, CDR2 YYEEEE, per germline. CDR3 sequence (DNA): TGTGCCAGCAGCGTACGGGGTTCGGATTACGAGCAGTACTTC. Protein product: CASSVRGSDYEQYF.

Concerning this clone: Germline and junction disagree at one end, which may indicate a read error. V usage is TRBV5-1 and J usage is TRBJ1-5; TRBD1 matches 8 bases. This CDR3 has 15 residues. The germline CDR1 and CDR2 sequences are SGHRS and YFSETQ. The DNA for the CDR3 is TGCGCCAGCAGCTTGGAGGGGACAGGCAAGCAGCCCCAGCATTTT. Translation: CASSLEGTGKQPQHF.

J is TRBJ2-7 and V is TRBV3-1 (or the pseudogene TRBV3-2); TRBD2 agrees at 10 bases. Germline CDR1 reads LGHDT; CDR2 reads YNNKEL (reference sequence). This CDR3 region has 19 residues. V shed 0 bases, J shed 1 base, and the junction held 12 bases outside the gene matches. The CDR3 protein is CASSQELAGGPRVSYEQYF. The CDR3 DNA reads TGTGCCAGCAGCCAAGAATTAGCGGGGGGCCCGAGGGTATCCTACGAGCAGTACTTC.

This clone was counted once. The sample holds other DNA sequences that translate to the same CDR3. The chain employs TRBV12-3 or TRBV12-4 and TRBJ2-5, with no clear D. The CDR3 length is 11 residues. The germline V and J ends were trimmed by 3 bases and 5 bases, with 4 bases remaining between them. The CDR3 bases are TGTGCCAGCAGTTTCGGTGAGACCCAGTACTTC. It is translated as CASSFGETQYF.